The clone carrying this TCR beta chain was recorded only once. Its antigen is still unknown. CDR1 and CDR2 from the germline V gene are SGHVS and FQNEAQ. V lost 1 base to trimming and J lost 5 bases, with 8 bases between them. There are 13 residues in the CDR3. The protocol was immunoSEQ multiplex PCR, while the TCRdb copy is restricted to in-frame clones and leaves out a portion. The sample consists of tens of thousands of clones, about 88% of them appearing once. The source of the sample is a study of T cell responses to AZD1222 COVID-19 vaccine. Study outcomes and limitations: Among spike-specific TCRs, nearly half reportedly target unmutated variant regions.

The rearrangement joins TRBV7-8 to TRBJ2-5; no clear D. The material was peripheral blood, obtained on day 0 of AZD1222 vaccination. The receptor comes from an adult in good health. CDR3 DNA sequence: TGTGCCAGCAGCTTAGGGGATTTCGAGACCCAGTACTTC. This sequence encodes CASSLGDFETQYF.